Detailed here is one T cell receptor (beta chain). The V end was cut by 0 bases, the J end by 7 bases, with 15 bases between. CDR1 is MNHEY, CDR2 SMNVEV, per germline (reference sequence). This CDR3 is built from 16 residues. This entry is derived from a study of blood T cell repertoires in COVID-19. Study at large: COVID-19 samples collected from the United States, Italy and Spain covered acute and convalescent phases.

Per the original data handling: How many nucleated cells were present was estimated from reference gene primer amplification. Measured with immunoSEQ multiplex PCR; TCRdb has only the in-frame clones, and not every one. D and trimming come from the DNA, and the V and J calls and clone size come from that table. The data hold about 140,000 clones, with approximately 78% observed a single time. Sequencing was done on a sample of peripheral blood. This sequence was found in a woman over 75 with acute or convalescent COVID-19. The genes are TRBV27 and TRBJ2-2, with D possibly TRBD2 on 5 matching bases. The CDR3 nucleotides read TGTGCCAGCAGTTTATCGACACCCCCCGGAGGCGGGGAGCTGTTTTTT. This sequence encodes CASSLSTPPGGGELFF.